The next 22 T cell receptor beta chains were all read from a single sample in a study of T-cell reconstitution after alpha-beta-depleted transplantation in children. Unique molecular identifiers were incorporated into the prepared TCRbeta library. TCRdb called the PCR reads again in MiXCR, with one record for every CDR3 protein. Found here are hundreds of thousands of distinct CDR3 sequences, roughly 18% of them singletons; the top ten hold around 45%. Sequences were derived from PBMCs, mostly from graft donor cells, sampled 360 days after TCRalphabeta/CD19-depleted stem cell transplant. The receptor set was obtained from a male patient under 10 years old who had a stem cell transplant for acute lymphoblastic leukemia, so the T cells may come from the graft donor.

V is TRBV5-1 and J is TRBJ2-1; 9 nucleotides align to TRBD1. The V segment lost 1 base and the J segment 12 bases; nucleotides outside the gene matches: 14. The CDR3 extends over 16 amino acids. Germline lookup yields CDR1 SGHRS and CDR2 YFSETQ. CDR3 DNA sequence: TGCGCCAGCAGCTTGACTTCCCCCGGGACAGGGTTTGGGCAGTTCTTC. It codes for CASSLTSPGTGFGQFF. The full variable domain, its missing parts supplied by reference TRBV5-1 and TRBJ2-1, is KAGVTQTPRYLIKTRGQQVTLSCSPISGHRSVSWYQQTPGQGLQFLFEYFSETQRNKGNFPGRFSGRQFSNSRSEMNVSTLELGDSALYLCASSLTSPGTGFGQFFGPGTRLTVL.

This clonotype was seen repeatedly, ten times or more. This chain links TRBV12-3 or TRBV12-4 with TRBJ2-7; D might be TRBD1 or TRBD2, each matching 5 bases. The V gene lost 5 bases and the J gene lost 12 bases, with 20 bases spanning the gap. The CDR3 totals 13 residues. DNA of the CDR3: TGTGCCAGCAGTCCCCAACACCTGGGACCCTCGTACTTC. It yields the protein CASSPQHLGPSYF.

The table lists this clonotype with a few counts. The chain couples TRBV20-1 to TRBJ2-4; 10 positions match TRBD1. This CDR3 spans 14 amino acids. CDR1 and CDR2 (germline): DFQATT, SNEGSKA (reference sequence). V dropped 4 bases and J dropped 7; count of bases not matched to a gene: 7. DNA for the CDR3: TGCAGTGCTACCGACGGGACAGGGGAGAACATTCAGTACTTC. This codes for CSATDGTGENIQYF.

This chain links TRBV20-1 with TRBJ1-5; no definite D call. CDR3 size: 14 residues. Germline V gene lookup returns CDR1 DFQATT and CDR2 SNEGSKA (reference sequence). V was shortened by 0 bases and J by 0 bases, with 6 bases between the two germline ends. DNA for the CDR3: TGCAGTGCTAGAGATGTCGGTAGCAATCAGCCCCAGCATTTT. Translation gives CSARDVGSNQPQHF.

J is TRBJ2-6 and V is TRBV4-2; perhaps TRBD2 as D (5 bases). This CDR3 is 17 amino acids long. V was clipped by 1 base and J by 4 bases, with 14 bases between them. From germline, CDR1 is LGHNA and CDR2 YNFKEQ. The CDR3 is CASSQGLEGTGANVLTF. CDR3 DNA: TGTGCCAGCAGCCAAGGTTTAGAGGGTACAGGGGCCAACGTCCTGACTTTC.

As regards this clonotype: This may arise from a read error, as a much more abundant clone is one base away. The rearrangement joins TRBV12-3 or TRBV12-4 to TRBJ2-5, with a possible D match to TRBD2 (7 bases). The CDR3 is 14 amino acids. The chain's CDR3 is CASSTGGIGGTRYF. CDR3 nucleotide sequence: TGTGCCAGCAGTACCGGGGGGATAGGGGGGACCCGGTACTTC.

The CDR3 sequence is CASSSGGRGADTQYF. Written as DNA, the CDR3 is TGTGCCAGCAGTTCCGGAGGAAGGGGCGCAGATACGCAGTATTTT. The V gene is TRBV6-2 or TRBV6-3, the J gene TRBJ2-3, with D perhaps matching TRBD1 or TRBD2 (5 bases each). Germline CDR1 and CDR2: MNHEY and SVGEGT. Trimming removed 4 bases at V and 4 bases at J, with 15 bases between. This CDR3 is built from 15 residues.

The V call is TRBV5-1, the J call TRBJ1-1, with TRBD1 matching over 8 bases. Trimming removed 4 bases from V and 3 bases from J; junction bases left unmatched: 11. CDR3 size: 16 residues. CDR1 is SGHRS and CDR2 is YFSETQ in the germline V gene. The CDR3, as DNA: TGCGCCAGCAGCGTGCAGGGGGCGTCCACGGACACTGAAGCTTTCTTT. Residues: CASSVQGASTDTEAFF.

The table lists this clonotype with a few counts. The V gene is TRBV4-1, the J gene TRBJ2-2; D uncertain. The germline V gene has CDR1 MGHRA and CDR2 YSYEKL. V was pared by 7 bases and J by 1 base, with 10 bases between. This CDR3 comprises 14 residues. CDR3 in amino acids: CASMGKRNTGELFF. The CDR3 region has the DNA TGCGCCAGCATGGGCAAAAGGAACACCGGGGAGCTGTTTTTT.

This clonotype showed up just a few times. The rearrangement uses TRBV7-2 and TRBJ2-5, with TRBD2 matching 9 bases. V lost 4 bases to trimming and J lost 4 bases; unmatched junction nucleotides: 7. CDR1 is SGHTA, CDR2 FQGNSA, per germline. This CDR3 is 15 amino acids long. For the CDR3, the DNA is TGTGCCAGCAGCTCCCGACTTAGCGGGGGAGAGACCCAGTACTTC. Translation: CASSSRLSGGETQYF.

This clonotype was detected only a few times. This CDR3 reads CSARDYFAGGRFIHNEQFF. In nucleotides, the CDR3 is TGCAGTGCTAGAGATTATTTCGCGGGGGGGCGTTTTATCCACAATGAGCAGTTCTTC. The V gene is TRBV20-1, the J gene TRBJ2-1; TRBD2 matches 9 bases. The CDR3 totals 19 residues. Germline values: CDR1 DFQATT, CDR2 SNEGSKA (reference sequence). J was trimmed by 5 bases and V by 0 bases; bases with no gene match: 17.

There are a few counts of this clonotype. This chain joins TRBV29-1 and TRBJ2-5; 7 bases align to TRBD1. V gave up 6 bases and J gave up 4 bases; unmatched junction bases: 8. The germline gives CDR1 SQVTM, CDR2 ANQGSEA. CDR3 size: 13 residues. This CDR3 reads CSVEQGFPETQYF. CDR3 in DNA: TGCAGCGTAGAACAGGGGTTTCCAGAGACCCAGTACTTC.

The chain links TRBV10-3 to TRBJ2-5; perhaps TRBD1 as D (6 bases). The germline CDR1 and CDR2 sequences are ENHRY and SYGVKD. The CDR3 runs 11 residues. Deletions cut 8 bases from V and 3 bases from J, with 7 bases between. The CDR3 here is CAIGTKETQYF. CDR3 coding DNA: TGTGCCATCGGGACAAAAGAGACCCAGTACTTC.

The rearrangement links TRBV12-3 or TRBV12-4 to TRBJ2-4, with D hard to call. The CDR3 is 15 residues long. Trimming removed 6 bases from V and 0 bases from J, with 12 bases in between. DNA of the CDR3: TGTGCCAGCAGCTCCGACACCGTAGCCAAAAACATTCAGTACTTC. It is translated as CASSSDTVAKNIQYF.

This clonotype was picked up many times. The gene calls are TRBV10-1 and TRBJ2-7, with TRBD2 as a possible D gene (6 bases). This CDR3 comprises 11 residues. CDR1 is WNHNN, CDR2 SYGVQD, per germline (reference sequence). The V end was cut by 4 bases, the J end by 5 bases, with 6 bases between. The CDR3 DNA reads TGCGCCAGCAGTGCGGGGGACGAGCAGTACTTC. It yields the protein CASSAGDEQYF.

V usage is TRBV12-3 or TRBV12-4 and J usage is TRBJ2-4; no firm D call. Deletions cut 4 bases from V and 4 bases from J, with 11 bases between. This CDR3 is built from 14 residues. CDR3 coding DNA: TGTGCCAGCAGTTCCAGACTGATAAAAAACATTCAGTACTTC. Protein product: CASSSRLIKNIQYF.

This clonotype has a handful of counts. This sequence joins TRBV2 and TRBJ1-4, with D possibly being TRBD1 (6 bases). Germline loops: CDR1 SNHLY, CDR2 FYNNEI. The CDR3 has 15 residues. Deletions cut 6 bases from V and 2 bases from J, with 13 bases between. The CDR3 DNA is TGTGCCAGCAGGCGGGAAGGACAGACTAATGAAAAACTGTTTTTT. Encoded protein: CASRREGQTNEKLFF.

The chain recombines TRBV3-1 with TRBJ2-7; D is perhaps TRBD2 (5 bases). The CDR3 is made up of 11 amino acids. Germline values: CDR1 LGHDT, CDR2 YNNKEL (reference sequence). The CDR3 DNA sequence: TGTGCATGCAGCCATGGCGGGGAGCAGTACTTC. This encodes CACSHGGEQYF.

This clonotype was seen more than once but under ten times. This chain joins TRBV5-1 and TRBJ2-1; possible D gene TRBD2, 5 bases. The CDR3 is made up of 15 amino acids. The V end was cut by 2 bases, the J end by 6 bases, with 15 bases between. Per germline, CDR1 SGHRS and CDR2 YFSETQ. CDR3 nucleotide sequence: TGCGCCAGCAGCTTTTATACGGGAATACGCAATGAGCAGTTCTTC. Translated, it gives CASSFYTGIRNEQFF.

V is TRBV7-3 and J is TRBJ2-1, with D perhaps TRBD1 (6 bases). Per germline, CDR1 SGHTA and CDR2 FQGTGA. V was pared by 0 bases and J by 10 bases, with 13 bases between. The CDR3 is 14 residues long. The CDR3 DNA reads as TGTGCCAGCAGCTTAACCGGGCCTACAGGGGAGCAGTTCTTC. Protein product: CASSLTGPTGEQFF. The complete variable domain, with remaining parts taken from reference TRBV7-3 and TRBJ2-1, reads GAGVSQTPSNKVTEKGKYVELRCDPISGHTALYWYRQSLGQGPEFLIYFQGTGAADDSGLPNDRFFAVRPEGSVSTLKIQRTERGDSAVYLCASSLTGPTGEQFFGPGTRLTVL.

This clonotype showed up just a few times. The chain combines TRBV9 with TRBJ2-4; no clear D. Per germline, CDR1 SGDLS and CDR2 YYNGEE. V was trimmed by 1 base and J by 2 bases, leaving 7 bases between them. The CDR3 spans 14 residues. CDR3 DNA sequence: TGTGCCAGCAGCGTATCGGGCACCAAAAACATTCAGTACTTC. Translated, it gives CASSVSGTKNIQYF.

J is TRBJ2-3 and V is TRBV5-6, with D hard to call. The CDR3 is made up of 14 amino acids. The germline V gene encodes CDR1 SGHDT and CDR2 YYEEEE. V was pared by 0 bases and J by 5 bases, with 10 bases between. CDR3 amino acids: CASSLGLVGDTQYF. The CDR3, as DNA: TGTGCCAGCAGCTTGGGACTCGTAGGAGATACGCAGTATTTT.